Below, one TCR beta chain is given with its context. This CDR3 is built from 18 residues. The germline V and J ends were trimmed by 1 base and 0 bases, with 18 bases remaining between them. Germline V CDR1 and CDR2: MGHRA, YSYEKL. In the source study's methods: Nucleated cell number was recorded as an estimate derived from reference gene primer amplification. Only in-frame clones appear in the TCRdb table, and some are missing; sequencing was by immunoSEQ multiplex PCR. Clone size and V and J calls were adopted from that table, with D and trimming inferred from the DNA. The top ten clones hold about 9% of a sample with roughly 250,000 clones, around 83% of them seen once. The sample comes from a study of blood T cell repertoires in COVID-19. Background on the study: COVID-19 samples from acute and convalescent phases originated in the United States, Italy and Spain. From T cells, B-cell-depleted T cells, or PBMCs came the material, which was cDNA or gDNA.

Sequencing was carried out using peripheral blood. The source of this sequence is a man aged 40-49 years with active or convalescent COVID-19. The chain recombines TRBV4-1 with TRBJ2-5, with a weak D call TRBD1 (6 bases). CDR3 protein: CASSQVPLDRIYQETQYF. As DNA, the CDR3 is TGCGCCAGCAGCCAAGTCCCCCTGGACAGAATATACCAAGAGACCCAGTACTTC.